The 28 T cell receptor beta chains below all came from one sample that was sequenced in a study of human CD4 T cells and Enterobacteriaceae. Assay used: immunoSEQ multiplex PCR; TCRdb lists only in-frame clones, some missing. The table lists about 29,000 clones, about 80% of them singletons. Sorting took every CD4+ cell except CD45RA+CCR7+CD95- naive cells, reaching over 95% purity. Sequencing input: memory CD4+ T cells from blood. The receptors come from a human donor in good health.

This clone was seen more than once but under ten times. The chain recombines TRBV4-1 with TRBJ2-1, with 14 bases fitting TRBD2. The V gene's germline CDR1 is MGHRA and CDR2 YSYEKL. Trimming took 11 bases from V and 4 from J; bases not matched to a gene: 25. This CDR3 comprises 21 residues. CDR3 amino acids: CASRPGLAGVFVETPYNEQFF. The CDR3 bases are TGCGCCTCAAGACCGGGACTAGCGGGAGTGTTCGTCGAAACGCCTTACAATGAGCAGTTCTTC.

The chain carries TRBV11-2 and TRBJ2-5; 12 bases match TRBD2. Germline-derived CDR1 and CDR2 are SGHAT and FQNNGV. This CDR3 is built from 18 residues. V lost 0 bases, J lost 5 bases, and 10 bases stayed unmatched. In DNA, the CDR3 is TGTGCCAGCAGCTTAGAGGGCGCTAGCGGGAGGGCCCGGGAGACCCAGTACTTC. Translated, it gives CASSLEGASGRARETQYF.

A few counts support this clone. V is TRBV2 and J is TRBJ2-1; a possible D gene is TRBD2 (6 bases). The CDR3 loop spans 15 amino acids. CDR1 is SNHLY, CDR2 FYNNEI, per germline. V lost 4 bases to trimming and J lost 2 bases, with 12 bases between them. The CDR3 DNA reads TGTGCCAGCAGTGTCGGGCGGGGCGCCTACAATGAGCAGTTCTTC. This sequence encodes CASSVGRGAYNEQFF.

This chain joins TRBV11-2 and TRBJ2-5; perhaps TRBD1 as D (5 bases). The germline V gene has CDR1 SGHAT and CDR2 FQNNGV. There are 13 residues in the CDR3. V was pared by 1 base and J by 3 bases, with 6 bases between. In nucleotides, the CDR3 is TGTGCCAGCAGCTTAGGACAGAAAGAGACCCAGTACTTC. This codes for CASSLGQKETQYF.

This sequence joins TRBV19 and TRBJ1-1; possibly TRBD1 for D (5 bases). The germline V gene has CDR1 LNHDA and CDR2 SQIVND (reference sequence). The CDR3 has 14 residues. V was pared by 4 bases and J by 1 base, with 10 bases between. CDR3 sequence reads: CASSKGRGNTEAFF. The DNA of the CDR3 is TGTGCCAGTAGTAAAGGAAGGGGGAACACTGAAGCTTTCTTT.

This chain uses TRBV11-2 with TRBJ1-2; D not certain. There are 12 residues in the CDR3. Germline CDR1 reads SGHAT; CDR2 reads FQNNGV. The ends were cut back, 5 bases at V and 7 bases at J, with 11 bases in the middle. The DNA of the CDR3 is TGTGCCAGCAGCCCTCCTCTGGGTGGCTACACCTTC. Translating it yields CASSPPLGGYTF.

This sequence joins TRBV30 and TRBJ2-7; 11 bases map to TRBD2. The junction had 7 bases not matched to a gene; V was cut back by 5 bases and J by 7 bases. The CDR3 length is 13 residues. Germline-derived CDR1 and CDR2 are GTSNPN and SVGIG (reference sequence). The CDR3 coding sequence is TGTGCCTGGGTAGCGGGAGGGCCTGGAGAGCAGTACTTC. This codes for CAWVAGGPGEQYF.

V and J are TRBV7-6 and TRBJ2-1, with 12 bases fitting TRBD2. This CDR3 spans 16 amino acids. The trim removed 5 bases at V and 6 bases at J, leaving 8 bases unmatched. CDR1 and CDR2 (germline): SGHVS, FNYEAQ. CDR3 sequence (DNA): TGTGCCAGCAGCCTCACCGGGACTAGCGGGCCCAATGAGCAGTTCTTC. Translation: CASSLTGTSGPNEQFF.

The chain is built from TRBV29-1 and TRBJ2-7; D ambiguous. The CDR3 runs to 11 residues. The V and J ends lost 4 bases and 6 bases respectively, with 10 bases between them. Germline V CDR1 and CDR2: SQVTM, ANQGSEA. CDR3 loop: CSVVKGAEQYF. CDR3 bases: TGCAGCGTTGTGAAAGGAGCCGAGCAGTACTTC.

The chain joins TRBV19 to TRBJ1-5, with a possible D match to TRBD1 (6 bases). Germline V gene data show CDR1 as LNHDA and CDR2 as SQIVND (reference sequence). The CDR3 has 16 amino acids. V was shortened by 3 bases and J by 2 bases, with 14 bases between the two germline ends. The CDR3 bases are TGTGCCAGTAGTATTTTCAGGGGAGAAGGCAATCAGCCCCAGCATTTT. Protein sequence: CASSIFRGEGNQPQHF.

The J gene is TRBJ2-7, the V gene TRBV19; 9 bases agree with TRBD1. This CDR3 has 14 residues. Germline CDR1 and CDR2: LNHDA and SQIVND (reference sequence). V shed 9 bases and J 3 bases; nucleotides not matched to a gene: 9. The CDR3 is CASSGVDRGYEQYF. As DNA, the CDR3 is TGTGCCAGCAGTGGGGTGGACAGGGGCTACGAGCAGTACTTC.

This clone was found a few times. The V call is TRBV6-5, the J call TRBJ1-2; weak D call: TRBD1 (5 bases). Trimming cost V 2 bases and J 2 bases, with 6 bases left between them. Germline CDR1 is MNHEY and CDR2 is SVGAGI. The CDR3 runs to 13 residues. CDR3 sequence reads: CASSYDRNYGYTF. The CDR3 DNA sequence: TGTGCCAGCAGTTACGACAGAAACTATGGCTACACCTTC.

V is TRBV18 and J is TRBJ1-1; D unclear. Between the trimmed V and J ends, which lost 3 bases and 0 bases, there was a span of 17 bases. This CDR3 comprises 17 residues. Germline lookup yields CDR1 KGHSH and CDR2 LQKENI. This CDR3 is CASSPDLGKQMNTEAFF. In nucleotides, the CDR3 is TGTGCCAGCTCACCCGACCTAGGGAAGCAAATGAACACTGAAGCTTTCTTT.

The chain combines TRBV7-9 with TRBJ2-5; no reliable D call. V lost 6 bases, J lost 5 bases, and 7 bases lay in between. The CDR3 contains 11 residues. Germline lookup yields CDR1 SEHNR and CDR2 FQNEAQ (reference sequence). The CDR3 DNA reads TGTGCCAGCAGGTCCGGCGAGACCCAGTACTTC. Translation gives CASRSGETQYF.

The chain recombines TRBV5-4 with TRBJ1-4; 8 bases agree with TRBD1. This CDR3 region has 15 residues. After removal of 0 bases from V and 8 bases from J, the junction contained 6 bases not matched to a gene. Germline loops: CDR1 SGHNT, CDR2 YYREEE (reference sequence). The CDR3 DNA is TGTGCCAGCAGCTTGGCCCAGGGGGCAGGGGAAAAACTGTTTTTT. Amino acid sequence: CASSLAQGAGEKLFF.

V is TRBV7-3 and J is TRBJ2-2; 10 bases agree with TRBD2. This CDR3 spans 16 amino acids. V shed 5 bases, J shed 4 bases, and the junction held 7 bases outside the gene matches. Germline CDR1 is SGHTA and CDR2 is FQGTGA. The CDR3 loop reads CASSQGLAGATGELFF. CDR3 nucleotides: TGTGCCAGCAGCCAGGGGCTAGCGGGAGCCACCGGGGAGCTGTTTTTT.

The chain uses TRBV7-3 and TRBJ2-7, with 8 bases aligning to TRBD2. This CDR3 is 20 amino acids long. V lost 4 bases, J lost 2 bases, and 22 bases stayed unmatched. CDR1 is SGHTA, CDR2 FQGTGA, per germline. In nucleotides, the CDR3 is TGTGCCAGCAGCTCAAAATGGGGACTTACCGGGACTAGATTTACCTACGAGCAGTACTTC. It encodes CASSSKWGLTGTRFTYEQYF.

The chain joins TRBV18 to TRBJ2-1; D uncertain. The V end was cut by 1 base, the J end by 5 bases, with 6 bases between. Germline V gives CDR1 KGHSH, CDR2 LQKENI. This CDR3 is 13 amino acids long. The CDR3 reads CASSPLRDNEQFF. CDR3 in DNA: TGTGCCAGCTCACCACTAAGAGACAATGAGCAGTTCTTC.

The genes are TRBV5-8 and TRBJ2-5; 7 nucleotides match TRBD1. Germline V gene lookup returns CDR1 SGHTS and CDR2 YDEGEE. V lost 4 bases to trimming and J lost 8 bases; unmatched junction nucleotides: 11. The CDR3 totals 14 residues. CDR3 in DNA: TGTGCCAGCAGCCGGCCTCCAGGGGGAAAAACCCAGTACTTC. Translation gives CASSRPPGGKTQYF.

The V call is TRBV5-1, the J call TRBJ2-1; D might be TRBD1 (6 bases). V lost 4 bases and J 4 bases, leaving 15 bases between the germline ends. Germline V CDR1 and CDR2: SGHRS, YFSETQ. This CDR3 is 15 amino acids long. The CDR3 bases are TGCGCCAGCAGCCTGTCACAGGGTGGGTACAATGAGCAGTTCTTC. This sequence encodes CASSLSQGGYNEQFF. Full variable domain (missing parts from reference TRBV5-1 and TRBJ2-1): KAGVTQTPRYLIKTRGQQVTLSCSPISGHRSVSWYQQTPGQGLQFLFEYFSETQRNKGNFPGRFSGRQFSNSRSEMNVSTLELGDSALYLCASSLSQGGYNEQFFGPGTRLTVL.

V is TRBV28 and J is TRBJ2-1; D is ambiguous. The CDR3 loop spans 12 amino acids. Between the trimmed V and J ends, which lost 6 bases and 7 bases, there was a span of 10 bases. Germline CDR1 MDHEN, CDR2 SYDVKM. CDR3 protein: CASSLVRNEQFF. As DNA, the CDR3 is TGTGCCAGCAGCCTGGTCCGGAATGAGCAGTTCTTC.

This chain uses TRBV27 with TRBJ2-5; the D gene is possibly TRBD1 (5 bases). Trimming removed 6 bases at V and 1 base at J, with 9 bases between. CDR1 is MNHEY, CDR2 SMNVEV, per germline (reference sequence). The CDR3 is made up of 13 amino acids. CDR3 coding DNA: TGTGCCAGCAGCTGGGGCAGCCAAGAGACCCAGTACTTC. It yields the protein CASSWGSQETQYF.

The V gene is TRBV7-9, the J gene TRBJ2-1; 7 bases map to TRBD2. The ends lost 5 bases at V and 7 bases at J; junction bases unmatched: 11. CDR3 length: 15 amino acids. Germline CDR1 and CDR2: SEHNR and FQNEAQ (reference sequence). The chain's CDR3 is CASSKGLERANEQFF. CDR3 sequence (DNA): TGTGCCAGCAGCAAAGGACTAGAAAGGGCAAATGAGCAGTTCTTC.

The chain has TRBV6-6 and TRBJ2-7; 9 bases match TRBD2. Germline CDR1 reads MNHNY; CDR2 reads SVGAGI (reference sequence). Trimming at V came to 4 bases and at J to 2 bases, leaving 6 bases not matched to a gene. This CDR3 spans 15 amino acids. The CDR3: CASSFRTSDTYEQYF. In DNA, the CDR3 is TGTGCCAGCAGTTTCAGGACTAGCGACACCTACGAGCAGTACTTC.

This clone was detected a few times. The chain recombines TRBV29-1 with TRBJ2-3, with 7 bases that match TRBD1. The CDR3 sequence is 11 residues long. Germline V gene sequence: CDR1 SQVTM, CDR2 ANQGSEA. The V segment lost 7 bases and the J segment 3 bases; nucleotides outside the gene matches: 1. CDR3 in amino acids: CSGQGTDTQYF. DNA for the CDR3: TGCAGCGGACAGGGAACAGATACGCAGTATTTT.

The chain joins TRBV7-2 to TRBJ2-3; 13 nucleotides agree with TRBD2. Germline V CDR1 and CDR2: SGHTA, FQGNSA. This CDR3 spans 16 amino acids. V gave up 8 bases and J gave up 0 bases; unmatched junction bases: 5. CDR3 in amino acids: CASPGLAGMSTDTQYF. DNA of the CDR3: TGTGCCAGCCCGGGACTAGCGGGGATGAGCACAGATACGCAGTATTTT.

The rearrangement uses TRBV5-1 and TRBJ1-2; D may be TRBD1 (5 bases). The V gene lost 1 base and the J gene lost 6 bases, with 19 bases spanning the gap. CDR1 SGHRS and CDR2 YFSETQ come from the germline V gene. The CDR3 spans 16 residues. As DNA, the CDR3 is TGCGCCAGCAGCTTGTCACGGTTCCAGGGCAGAGATGGCTACACCTTC. It codes for CASSLSRFQGRDGYTF.

This clone was seen only once. The chain combines TRBV19 with TRBJ2-2; D is uncertain. V lost 7 bases and J lost 7, with 7 bases in between. The germline V gene has CDR1 LNHDA and CDR2 SQIVND (reference sequence). The length of the CDR3 is 11 residues. CDR3 bases: TGTGCCAGTACCTATCACGGGGAGCTGTTTTTT. Residues: CASTYHGELFF.